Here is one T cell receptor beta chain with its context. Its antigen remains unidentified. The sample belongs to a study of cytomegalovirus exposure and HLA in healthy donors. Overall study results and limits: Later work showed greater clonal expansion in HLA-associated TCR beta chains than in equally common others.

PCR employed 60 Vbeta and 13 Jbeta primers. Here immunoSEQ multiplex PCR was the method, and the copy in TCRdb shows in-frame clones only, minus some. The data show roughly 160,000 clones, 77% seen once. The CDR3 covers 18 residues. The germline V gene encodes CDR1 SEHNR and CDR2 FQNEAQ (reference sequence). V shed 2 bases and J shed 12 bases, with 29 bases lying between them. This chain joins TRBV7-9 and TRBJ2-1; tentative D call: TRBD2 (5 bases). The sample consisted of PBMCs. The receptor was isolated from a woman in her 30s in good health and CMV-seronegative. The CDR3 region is CASSLYEDSEVNSRGQFF. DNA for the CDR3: TGTGCCAGCAGCTTATATGAGGACTCGGAGGTCAACTCACGGGGGCAGTTCTTC.